The present T cell receptor (beta chain) was sequenced within a study of CD4 T cells in relation to SARS-CoV-2 and coronaviruses. Study-level findings and limits: Monoreactive clones expanded significantly more to SARS-CoV-2 than crossreactive clones did.

A remark on this clone: Its matching antigen is unknown.

Generated by immunoSEQ multiplex PCR, the TCRdb table keeps only in-frame clones and is missing some. The data contain about 20,000 clones, roughly 70% of them singletons. Before the COVID-19 pandemic, during about 2011-2019, CD4+ T cells were taken from unexposed donors. CD4+ T cells were isolated from the cells after about 11 days of culture. Unexposed-donor CD4+ T cells were probed with SARS-CoV-2 S/N and four cold-coronavirus spikes, cells permitting. This TCR was recovered from a human donor in good health. Sequencing was done on a sample of CD4+ T cells from PBMCs, cultured in vitro.

The CDR3 here is CASSFDRYGYTF. Here the CDR3 DNA reads TGTGCCAGCAGCTTTGACCGCTATGGCTACACCTTC. The rearrangement links TRBV5-4 to TRBJ1-2, with D uncertain. CDR3 size: 12 residues. Trimming shortened V by 2 bases and J by 4 bases, and 6 bases separated the two germline ends. Germline V gene sequence: CDR1 SGHNT, CDR2 YYREEE (reference sequence). The full variable domain, with the rest looked up from reference TRBV5-4 and TRBJ1-2, is ETGVTQSPTHLIKTRGQQVTLRCSSQSGHNTVSWYQQALGQGPQFIFQYYREEENGRGNFPPRFSGLQFPNYSSELNVNALELDDSALYLCASSFDRYGYTFGSGTRLTVV.